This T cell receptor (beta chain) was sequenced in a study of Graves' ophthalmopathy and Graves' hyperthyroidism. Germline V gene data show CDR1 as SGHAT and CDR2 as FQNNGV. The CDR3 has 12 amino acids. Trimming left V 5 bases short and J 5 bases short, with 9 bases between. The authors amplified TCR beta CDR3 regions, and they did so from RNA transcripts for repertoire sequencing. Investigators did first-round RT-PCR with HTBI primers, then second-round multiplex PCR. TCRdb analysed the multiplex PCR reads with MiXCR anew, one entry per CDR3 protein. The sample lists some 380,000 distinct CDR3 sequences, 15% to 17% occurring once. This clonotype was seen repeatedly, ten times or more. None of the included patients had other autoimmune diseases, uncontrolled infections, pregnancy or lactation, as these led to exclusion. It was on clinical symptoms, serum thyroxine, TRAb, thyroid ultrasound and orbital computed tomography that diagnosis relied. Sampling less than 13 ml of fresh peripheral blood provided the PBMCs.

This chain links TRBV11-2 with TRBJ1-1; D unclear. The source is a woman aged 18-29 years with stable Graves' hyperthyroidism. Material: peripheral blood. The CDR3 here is CASSEQQTEAFF. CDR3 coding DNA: TGTGCCAGCAGCGAACAGCAAACTGAAGCTTTCTTT.